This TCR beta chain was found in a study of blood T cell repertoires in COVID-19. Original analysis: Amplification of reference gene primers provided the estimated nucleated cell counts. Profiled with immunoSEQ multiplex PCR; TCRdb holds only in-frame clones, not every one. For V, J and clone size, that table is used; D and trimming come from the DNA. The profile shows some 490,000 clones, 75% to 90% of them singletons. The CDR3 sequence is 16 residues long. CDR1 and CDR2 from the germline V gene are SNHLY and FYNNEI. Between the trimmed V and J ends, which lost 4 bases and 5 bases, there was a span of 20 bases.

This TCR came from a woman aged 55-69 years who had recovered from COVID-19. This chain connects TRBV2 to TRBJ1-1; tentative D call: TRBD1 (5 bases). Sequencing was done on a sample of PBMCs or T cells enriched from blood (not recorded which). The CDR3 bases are TGTGCCAGCAGTGGGACACTAACGTTATCTTGGACTGAAGCTTTCTTT. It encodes CASSGTLTLSWTEAFF.